The source of this T cell receptor beta chain is a study of PD-L1 blockade in urothelial cancer. Whole-study context: Analyzed time points were 3 weeks (second dose) and 6 weeks after therapy began.

Sequencing used immunoSEQ multiplex PCR; TCRdb keeps in-frame clones, though not all of them. Of 56,000 or so clones in the sample, 65% to 90% were seen once. The sample's time point: pretreatment peripheral blood. This CDR3 comprises 15 residues. Germline V lookup: CDR1 SGHVS, CDR2 FQNEAQ. V gave up 4 bases and J gave up 2 bases; unmatched junction bases: 6. The clonotype was recovered from a man between 65 and 79 years old with urothelial cancer. The V call is TRBV7-8, the J call TRBJ2-7, with TRBD1 identical over 9 bases. The specimen was PBMCs, collected around atezolizumab (anti-PD-L1) treatment. CDR3 loop: CASSYGTGNTYEQYF. The CDR3 DNA is TGTGCCAGCAGCTACGGGACAGGGAATACCTACGAGCAGTACTTC. The variable domain in full, with the rest retrieved from reference TRBV7-8 and TRBJ2-7, is GAGVSQSPRYKVAKRGQDVALRCDPISGHVSLFWYQQALGQGPEFLTYFQNEAQLDKSGLPSDRFFAERPEGSVSTLKIQRTQQEDSAVYLCASSYGTGNTYEQYFGPGTRLTVT.